The clone carrying this T cell receptor beta chain was seen many times. Its specificity is not known. The sample belongs to a study of CD8 T cells in ankylosing spondylitis. Quantitative 5'-RACE with molecular barcodes was used to make the TCR beta libraries. One entry per CDR3 protein results from TCRdb running MiXCR on the 5' RACE reads. The repertoire includes roughly 30,000 distinct CDR3 sequences, less than 6.5% of them detected once, and less than 2% sits in the top ten. The CDR3 has 13 residues. The germline gives CDR1 SGDLS, CDR2 YYNGEE. The germline V and J ends were trimmed by 3 bases and 0 bases, with 7 bases remaining between them. General observations from the study: Disease-linked clones bore a CD8+ phenotype, appearing relatively rarely in peripheral blood. A TCR beta motif of seven or eight highly homologous variants appeared characteristic of ankylosing spondylitis blood.

This TCR was recovered from a female donor with ankylosing spondylitis or in good health (not recorded which). Sequences were obtained from blood, either unsorted or a sorted T cell fraction (not recorded which). The V and J genes are TRBV9 and TRBJ2-7, with D tentatively TRBD1 or TRBD2 (5 bases each). In DNA, the CDR3 is TGTGCCAGCAGCGCGGGACCCTCCTACGAGCAGTACTTC. This gives the protein CASSAGPSYEQYF. The entire variable domain, with the rest obtained from reference TRBV9 and TRBJ2-7, is as follows: DSGVTQTPKHLITATGQRVTLRCSPRSGDLSVYWYQQSLDQGLQFLIQYYNGEERAKGNILERFSAQQFPDLHSELNLSSLELGDSALYFCASSAGPSYEQYFGPGTRLTVT.